This T cell receptor beta chain was retrieved from a study of cytomegalovirus exposure and HLA in healthy donors. V was pared by 3 bases and J by 3 bases, with 6 bases of the junction left unmatched. Germline-derived CDR1 and CDR2 are MNHEY and SVGAGI. The length of the CDR3 is 15 residues. This clone showed up just a few times. Its target is not known. Samples came from healthy bone marrow donors. General observations from the study: According to the study, 180 or so TCR beta chains were cytomegalovirus-associated. The classifier was said to identify cytomegalovirus status with high specificity and sensitivity. V- and J-gene trimming of TCR beta was linked (in a later analysis) to a missense DCLRE1C variant.

Use of 60 Vbeta and 13 Jbeta primers characterized the PCR. The protocol was immunoSEQ multiplex PCR, while the TCRdb copy is restricted to in-frame clones and leaves out a portion. The data show 100,000 to 150,000 clones, with roughly 75% seen just once and about a tenth held by the top ten. This chain connects TRBV6-5 to TRBJ2-7, with TRBD1 matching over 9 bases. Specimen: PBMCs. The sequence came from a man younger than 40 in good health and CMV-seropositive. CDR3 sequence (DNA): TGTGCCAGCAGTTATGGGACAGGGACAAACTACGAGCAGTACTTC. Translation gives CASSYGTGTNYEQYF.